Listed here are 16 T cell receptor beta chains from one sample, sequenced in a study of T cells in localized non-small cell lung cancer (TCRdb year 2020). The library came from the immunoSEQ multiplex PCR assay. TCRdb took over this immuneACCESS table, retaining in-frame rearrangements with V and J assigned. Such tables are incomplete; in checked studies, under half of the missing clones stem from an unresolved V gene, and the remainder is unexplained. This sample gives under 2,000 clones in total; 27% of them show up just once. The ten largest clonotypes hold about 15% of the sample. Here the sequenced sample was lung tumor tissue, taken before any cancer treatment. Receptors originate from a woman aged 40 to 75 with stage I lung adenocarcinoma.

This chain joins TRBV6-8 and TRBJ2-1; possibly TRBD1 or TRBD2 for D (6 bases each). The V and J ends lost 8 bases and 5 bases respectively, with 16 bases between them. Per the germline V gene, CDR1 is MNHGY and CDR2 is SAAAGT. This CDR3 is 14 amino acids long. CDR3 region: CASWGDTLNNEQFF. Here the CDR3 DNA reads TGTGCCAGCTGGGGGGACACTTTAAACAATGAGCAGTTCTTC.

CDR3 protein: CASSQGVSWSQPQHF. In DNA form, the CDR3 reads TGTGCCAGTAGTCAAGGGGTATCTTGGAGTCAGCCCCAGCATTTT. The chain combines TRBV19 with TRBJ1-5, with D maybe TRBD1 (5 bases). The germline V gene has CDR1 LNHDA and CDR2 SQIVND (reference sequence). Trimming removed 5 bases from V and 6 bases from J, with 17 bases in between. This CDR3 contains 15 residues. The whole variable domain, remainder taken from reference TRBV19 and TRBJ1-5, is DGGITQSPKYLFRKEGQNVTLSCEQNLNHDAMYWYRQDPGQGLRLIYYSQIVNDFQKGDIAEGYSVSREKKESFPLTVTSAQKNPTAFYLCASSQGVSWSQPQHFGDGTRLSIL.

The chain uses TRBV6-8 and TRBJ2-1; no reliable D call. Trimming stripped 6 bases from V and 0 bases from J, with 15 bases between. The CDR3 has 16 residues. Germline V lookup: CDR1 MNHGY, CDR2 SAAAGT. The CDR3 protein is CASRLAGSSSYNEQFF. CDR3 nucleotide sequence: TGTGCCAGCAGGCTCGCAGGATCTAGCTCCTACAATGAGCAGTTCTTC.

The chain couples TRBV9 to TRBJ2-7; 7 nucleotides match TRBD2. Trimming at V came to 1 base and at J to 2 bases, leaving 3 bases not matched to a gene. Germline V lookup: CDR1 SGDLS, CDR2 YYNGEE. This CDR3 has 14 residues. CDR3 in DNA: TGTGCCAGCAGCGTATCTAGCGGAGCCTACGAGCAGTACTTC. This encodes CASSVSSGAYEQYF.

The V gene is TRBV29-1, the J gene TRBJ2-7; 9 bases line up with TRBD1. The V gene end was trimmed by 5 bases and the J gene end by 2 bases; junction bases not matched to a gene: 4. In germline, CDR1 is SQVTM, CDR2 ANQGSEA. This CDR3 contains 13 residues. CDR3 loop: CSVMDRGTYEQYF. CDR3 DNA: TGCAGCGTTATGGACAGGGGAACCTACGAGCAGTACTTC.

This clone was observed a few times. The chain links TRBV11-3 to TRBJ1-3; D is possibly TRBD1 (5 bases). This CDR3 comprises 15 residues. CDR1 and CDR2 (germline): SGHNT, YENEEA. Trimming removed 4 bases at V and 0 bases at J, with 10 bases between. The CDR3 coding sequence is TGTGCCAGCAGCTCCCCAGGGAGCTCTGGAAACACCATATATTTT. This encodes CASSSPGSSGNTIYF.

This clone is medium-sized. The gene calls are TRBV4-1 and TRBJ2-1; the D is unclear. CDR3 size: 17 residues. Between the trimmed V and J ends, which lost 0 bases and 8 bases, there was a span of 20 bases. Looked up from germline, CDR1 is MGHRA and CDR2 is YSYEKL. CDR3 loop: CASSQDFPPGLADEQFF. As DNA, the CDR3 is TGCGCCAGCAGCCAAGATTTCCCACCTGGTCTGGCCGATGAGCAGTTCTTC.

The rearrangement links TRBV11-3 to TRBJ1-3; D might be TRBD1 (5 bases). The CDR3 is 15 amino acids. Trimming cost V 5 bases and J 0 bases, with 11 bases left between them. The germline V gene encodes CDR1 SGHNT and CDR2 YENEEA. CDR3 sequence (DNA): TGTGCCAGCAGCCGACTTGGGGGCTCTGGAAACACCATATATTTT. As protein: CASSRLGGSGNTIYF.

J is TRBJ1-5 and V is TRBV28; TRBD1 aligns across 7 bases. CDR1 and CDR2 (germline): MDHEN, SYDVKM. The CDR3 length is 15 residues. After removal of 3 bases from V and 7 bases from J, the junction contained 9 bases not matched to a gene. The CDR3 protein is CASSFGQARGQPQHF. The CDR3 region has the DNA TGTGCCAGCAGTTTCGGACAGGCCCGGGGACAGCCCCAGCATTTT.

V and J are TRBV11-3 and TRBJ1-3; unclear D gene. Germline CDR1 is SGHNT and CDR2 is YENEEA. CDR3 size: 14 residues. V shed 3 bases and J shed 4 bases, with 10 bases lying between them. CDR3 nucleotide sequence: TGTGCCAGCAGCTTCTCTGCGGGGGGAAACACCATATATTTT. This translates into CASSFSAGGNTIYF.

The chain links TRBV30 to TRBJ1-5; D is unresolved. V lost 3 bases to trimming and J lost 4 bases, with 13 bases between them. This CDR3 contains 14 residues. Germline V gene data show CDR1 as GTSNPN and CDR2 as SVGIG (reference sequence). Written as DNA, the CDR3 is TGTGCCTGGAGGGGCCCGGGTGAGAATCAGCCCCAGCATTTT. Amino acid sequence: CAWRGPGENQPQHF.

In its sample, this clone is large. This rearrangement joins TRBV11-3 to TRBJ1-1; D is perhaps TRBD1 (6 bases). Germline assignment: CDR1 SGHNT and CDR2 YENEEA. V lost 3 bases and J lost 1, with 18 bases in between. CDR3 length equals 17 residues. CDR3 DNA: TGTGCCAGCAGCTTGGAAAGGACAGCCATACGGAACACTGAAGCTTTCTTT. Translation: CASSLERTAIRNTEAFF.

The J gene is TRBJ1-5, the V gene TRBV28; D remains unclear. Germline-derived CDR1 and CDR2 are MDHEN and SYDVKM. Trimming shortened V by 5 bases and J by 1 base, and 18 bases separated the two germline ends. The CDR3 consists of 17 residues. The CDR3 coding sequence is TGTGCCAGCAGTACGCGACGGAAGGTTGGGAGCAATCAGCCCCAGCATTTT. The encoded protein is CASSTRRKVGSNQPQHF.

As concerns this clone: This sample also contains other DNA sequences that code for the same CDR3. The chain uses TRBV28 and TRBJ2-7; perhaps TRBD2 as D (5 bases). The V and J ends lost 2 bases and 1 base respectively, with 9 bases between them. The CDR3 length is 14 residues. Per germline, CDR1 MDHEN and CDR2 SYDVKM. The chain's CDR3 is CASSLIRGSYEQYF. The CDR3 DNA reads as TGTGCCAGCAGTTTAATTCGAGGGTCCTACGAGCAGTACTTC.

This clone is deemed medium-sized. The V and J genes are TRBV6-8 and TRBJ1-2, with D tentatively TRBD1 (5 bases). CDR1 MNHGY and CDR2 SAAAGT come from the germline V gene. The CDR3 has 13 residues. With 5 bases removed from V and 6 bases from J, the gap between germline ends came to 13 bases. CDR3 nucleotide sequence: TGTGCCAGCAGTAAGACAGAACAGAATGGCTACACCTTC. Encoded protein: CASSKTEQNGYTF.

In its sample, this clone is medium-sized. This rearrangement joins TRBV11-3 to TRBJ1-1; D remains ambiguous. Trimming left V 5 bases short and J 7 bases short, with 20 bases between. Germline CDR1 and CDR2: SGHNT and YENEEA. There are 15 residues in the CDR3. The CDR3 DNA reads as TGTGCCAGCAGCCCCATGGGGAGGCGATTAGGTGAAGCTTTCTTT. It encodes CASSPMGRRLGEAFF. The variable domain in full, completed from reference TRBV11-3 and TRBJ1-1, reads EAGVVQSPRYKIIEKKQPVAFWCNPISGHNTLYWYLQNLGQGPELLIRYENEEAVDDSQLPKDRFSAERLKGVDSTLKIQPAELGDSAVYLCASSPMGRRLGEAFFGQGTRLTVV.